This T cell receptor (beta chain) was documented in a study of cytomegalovirus exposure and HLA in healthy donors. PCR was performed using 60 Vbeta and 13 Jbeta primers. Only in-frame clones appear in the TCRdb table, and some are missing; sequencing was by immunoSEQ multiplex PCR. The table includes about 220,000 clones, about 74% detected once. The sample comprised PBMCs. The TCR comes from a woman in her twenties or thirties in good health and CMV-seronegative.

CDR3 in DNA: TGTGCCAGCGCAGAGGACGGGGAGCTGTTTTTT. It yields the protein CASAEDGELFF. The chain carries TRBV6-1 and TRBJ2-2; D uncertain. With 8 bases removed from V and 7 bases from J, the gap between germline ends came to 8 bases. CDR1 is MNHNS and CDR2 is SASEGT in the germline V gene. CDR3 size: 11 residues.